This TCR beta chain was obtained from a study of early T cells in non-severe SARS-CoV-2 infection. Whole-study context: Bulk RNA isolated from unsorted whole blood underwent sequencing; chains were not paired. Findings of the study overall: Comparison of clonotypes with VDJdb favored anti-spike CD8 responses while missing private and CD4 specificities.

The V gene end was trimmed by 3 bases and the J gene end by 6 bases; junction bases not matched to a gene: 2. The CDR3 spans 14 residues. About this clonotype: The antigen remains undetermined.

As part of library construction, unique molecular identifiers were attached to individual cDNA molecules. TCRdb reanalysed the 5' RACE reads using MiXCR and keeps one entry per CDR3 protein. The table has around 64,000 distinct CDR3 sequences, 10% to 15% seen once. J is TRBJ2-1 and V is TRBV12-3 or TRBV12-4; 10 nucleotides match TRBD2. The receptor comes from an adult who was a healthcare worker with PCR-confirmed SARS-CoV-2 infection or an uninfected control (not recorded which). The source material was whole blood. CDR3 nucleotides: TGTGCCAGCAGTTTTAGGACTAGCGGCAATGAGCAGTTCTTC. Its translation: CASSFRTSGNEQFF.